A selection of T cell receptor beta chains follows, all from one sample in a study of blood T cell repertoires in COVID-19. TCRdb's table, derived via immunoSEQ multiplex PCR, lists solely in-frame clones and lacks some. In the table there are fewer than 300,000 clones, over 75% of which are singletons. The sample consisted of peripheral blood. Every receptor here comes from a woman between 45 and 60 years old with acute or convalescent COVID-19. Both conserved end residues are part of each CDR3. The order of the fields is D gene, J gene, V gene, clone size, CDR3 DNA, CDR3 protein. A D gene is named only where the DNA matches it firmly. Size tells how often a clone was seen (once, few, many) or the class of an expanded clone, and some rows leave it out.

TRBD1 | TRBJ1-5 | TRBV4-1 | . | TGCGCCAGCAGCGGGGACAGGGCTCGCAATCAGCCCCAGCATTTT | CASSGDRARNQPQHF
TRBD1 | TRBJ1-6 | TRBV28 | . | TGTGCCAGCAGTTTAGGACAGGGGGTTTCACCCCTCCACTTT | CASSLGQGVSPLHF
. | TRBJ2-7 | TRBV7-2 | few | TGTGCCAGCAGCCAGCAGACAGGTGGGAGCTACGAGCAGTACTTC | CASSQQTGGSYEQYF
. | TRBJ1-1 | TRBV6-2/TRBV6-3 | . | TGTGCCAGCAGTTCTATGCAACTCCTTGAAGCTTTCTTT | CASSSMQLLEAFF
TRBD2 | TRBJ2-1 | TRBV27 | . | TGTGCCAGCAGTTTATACGGACTAGCGGCTTCCTACAATGAGCAGTTCTTC | CASSLYGLAASYNEQFF
. | TRBJ2-1 | TRBV25-1 | . | TGTGCCAGCAGTGGTAATACAAATGAGCAGTTCTTC | CASSGNTNEQFF
. | TRBJ2-3 | TRBV7-2 | . | TGTGCCAGCAGCTTTGGGACTTCAGATACGCAGTATTTT | CASSFGTSDTQYF
TRBD2 | TRBJ2-7 | TRBV5-4 | . | TGTGCCAGCAGCGGTAGCGGGAGGGCCTTCGAGCAGTACTTC | CASSGSGRAFEQYF
. | TRBJ2-7 | TRBV28 | . | TGTGCCAGCAGTTTAATGGGCCACGAGCAGTACTTC | CASSLMGHEQYF
. | TRBJ2-7 | TRBV4-1 | many | TGCGCCAGCAGCCAAGATCTGGCCCCAGGTTACGAGCAGTACTTC | CASSQDLAPGYEQYF
. | TRBJ1-1 | TRBV5-8 | once | TGTGCCAGTACAGGACAGAACACTGAAGCTTTCTTT | CASTGQNTEAFF
TRBD1 | TRBJ1-2 | TRBV16 | . | TGTGCCAGCAGCCAATCAGGCCAGGGACAGGGCTTCAACACCTTC | CASSQSGQGQGFNTF
TRBD1 | TRBJ1-1 | TRBV19 | . | TGTGCCAGTACCTCAGGGGGCTGGGGTGAAGCTTTCTTT | CASTSGGWGEAFF
TRBD1 | TRBJ2-3 | TRBV7-2 | . | TGTGCCAGCAGCTCTCCCCGGGACAGGCAGACAGATACGCAGTATTTT | CASSSPRDRQTDTQYF